These T cell receptor beta chains were read from a single sample in a study of blood T cell repertoires in COVID-19. Sequencing was performed with immunoSEQ multiplex PCR; in TCRdb, only in-frame clones are kept and a portion is missing. Of nearly 200,000 clones listed, roughly nine tenths are singletons. The sample consisted of peripheral blood. These receptors were collected from a woman in her sixties or seventies with acute or convalescent COVID-19. CDR3s include the opening cysteine and the closing phenylalanine or tryptophan. The order of the fields is D gene, V gene, clone size, J gene, CDR3 protein, CDR3 DNA. D genes are given only for firm matches. Expanded clones get a size class; other rows say once, few or many, or leave the size out.

>-|TRBV12-3/TRBV12-4|once|TRBJ2-3
CASSLSGTQYF
TGTGCCAGCAGTTTATCGGGTACGCAGTATTTT
>-|TRBV11-3|-|TRBJ2-3
CASSPRGATLTDTQYF
TGTGCCAGCAGCCCGCGTGGAGCGACCCTCACAGATACGCAGTATTTT
>TRBD1|TRBV19|-|TRBJ1-2
CASRGQDLLNYGYTF
TGTGCCAGTAGGGGACAGGACCTCCTAAACTATGGCTACACCTTC
>-|TRBV7-9|-|TRBJ2-1
CASSPYGDEQFF
TGTGCCAGCAGCCCCTACGGAGATGAGCAGTTCTTC
>-|TRBV6-5|-|TRBJ1-3
CASSYQGSSGNTIYF
TGTGCCAGCAGTTATCAGGGATCCTCTGGAAACACCATATATTTT
>TRBD1|TRBV6-2/TRBV6-3|once|TRBJ2-7
CASSARTGPYEQYF
TGTGCCAGCAGTGCCCGGACAGGTCCCTACGAGCAGTACTTC
>TRBD1|TRBV5-1|once|TRBJ2-7
CASSWDRGYEQYF
TGCGCCAGCAGCTGGGACAGGGGTTACGAGCAGTACTTC
>-|TRBV5-1|-|TRBJ2-3
CASSLAWGLSTDTQYF
TGCGCCAGCAGCTTGGCCTGGGGACTGAGCACAGATACGCAGTATTTT
>TRBD1|TRBV7-9|-|TRBJ1-6
CAYPGQGARNSPLHF
TGTGCCTATCCGGGACAGGGGGCTCGAAATTCACCCCTCCACTTT
>-|TRBV6-1|once|TRBJ1-2
CASSEAGDNYGYTF
TGTGCCAGCAGTGAAGCAGGAGATAACTATGGCTACACCTTC
>-|TRBV7-9|few|TRBJ1-2
CASSLTANYGYTF
TGTGCCAGCAGCTTAACAGCAAACTATGGCTACACCTTC
>-|TRBV9|once|TRBJ2-1
CASSVERTLGNEQFF
TGTGCCAGCAGCGTAGAGAGGACTCTGGGGAATGAGCAGTTCTTC
>TRBD1|TRBV6-5|-|TRBJ1-1
CASRYEWDSRTAEAFF
TGTGCCAGCAGATACGAGTGGGACAGTAGGACCGCTGAAGCTTTCTTT
>-|TRBV19|-|TRBJ1-4
CASRNTGSGNEKLFF
TGTGCCAGTAGAAATACAGGGAGCGGTAATGAAAAACTGTTTTTT
>-|TRBV6-5|-|TRBJ2-3
CASSNSEEDTQYF
TGTGCCAGCAGCAATTCCGAGGAGGATACGCAGTATTTT
>-|TRBV14|-|TRBJ2-5
CASSQDLGETQYF
TGTGCCAGCAGCCAAGATCTCGGGGAGACCCAGTACTTC
>TRBD1|TRBV2|-|TRBJ1-6
CASSEGQGNSPLHF
TGTGCCAGCAGTGAGGGACAGGGAAATTCACCCCTCCACTTT
>TRBD1|TRBV7-2|-|TRBJ2-7
CASSRDRGYEQYF
TGTGCCAGCAGCAGGGACAGGGGCTACGAGCAGTACTTC
>TRBD1|TRBV11-2|-|TRBJ1-1
CASSLAGGLSEAFF
TGTGCCAGCAGCTTAGCAGGGGGTCTTTCTGAAGCTTTCTTT
>TRBD2|TRBV5-1|-|TRBJ2-7
CASSLQPSGRGYEQYF
TGCGCCAGCAGCTTGCAGCCTAGCGGGAGGGGATACGAGCAGTACTTC
>-|TRBV11-3|-|TRBJ1-1
CASSPSYSGTEAFF
TGTGCCAGCAGCCCCAGTTACTCGGGGACTGAAGCTTTCTTT
>-|TRBV24-1|-|TRBJ2-1
CATSEPRGSEQFF
TGTGCCACCAGTGAACCCCGGGGGAGTGAGCAGTTCTTC
>-|TRBV10-1|-|TRBJ2-3
CASSELISTDTQYF
TGCGCCAGCTCCGAGCTTATTAGCACAGATACGCAGTATTTT
>TRBD1|TRBV4-1|-|TRBJ1-2
CASSLAGTGASGYTF
TGCGCCAGCAGCCTAGCCGGGACAGGGGCCAGTGGCTACACCTTC
>TRBD2|TRBV7-8|-|TRBJ2-7
CASSLSAGSSYEQYF
TGTGCCAGCAGCCTTTCAGCGGGGAGCTCCTACGAGCAGTACTTC
>-|TRBV28|-|TRBJ2-7
CASTFRGVGYEQYF
TGTGCCAGCACCTTCCGGGGAGTCGGCTACGAGCAGTACTTC